The 23 T cell receptor beta chains listed next were all sequenced from one sample in a study of blood T cell repertoires in COVID-19. Sequencing used immunoSEQ multiplex PCR; TCRdb keeps in-frame clones, though not all of them. Among about 87,000 clones, over 75% were seen once, and the ten largest hold 7.4%. Sequenced: peripheral blood. The receptors were gathered from a human donor with acute or convalescent COVID-19. The donor label of this sample is uncertain.

The J gene is TRBJ2-7, the V gene TRBV5-5; 7 bases map to TRBD1. The V and J ends lost 5 bases and 3 bases, in that order; junction bases with no gene match: 11. The CDR3 has 15 residues. Germline CDR1 SGHKS, CDR2 YYEKEE (reference sequence). CDR3 nucleotide sequence: TGTGCCAGCAGATCCACGGGACAGACCCTCTACGAGCAGTACTTC. It encodes CASRSTGQTLYEQYF.

This chain joins TRBV6-4 and TRBJ2-3; 14 nucleotides align to TRBD2. V was pared by 3 bases and J by 3 bases, with 11 bases of the junction left unmatched. Germline lookup yields CDR1 MRHNA and CDR2 SNTAGT. The CDR3 is 19 amino acids. The CDR3 loop is CASSETGTGTSGGTDTQYF. CDR3 DNA: TGTGCCAGCAGTGAGACGGGAACCGGGACTAGCGGGGGTACAGATACGCAGTATTTT.

This clone was seen once. The genes are TRBV6-5 and TRBJ2-7; D perhaps matches TRBD1 (6 bases). V lost 6 bases to trimming and J lost 6 bases, with 12 bases between them. This CDR3 contains 12 residues. Per the germline V gene, CDR1 is MNHEY and CDR2 is SVGAGI. CDR3 in amino acids: CASRPQGGEQYF. DNA for the CDR3: TGTGCCAGCAGACCCCAAGGGGGCGAGCAGTACTTC.

The rearrangement links TRBV7-2 to TRBJ1-6; 7 bases are shared with TRBD1. Unmatched junction bases numbered 6, after V lost 3 bases and J lost 7 bases. The germline V gene has CDR1 SGHTA and CDR2 FQGNSA. The CDR3 is made up of 15 amino acids. The CDR3 nucleotides are TGTGCCAGCAGCTTTGCCGGGACAGCCAATTCACCCCTCCACTTT. Its protein is CASSFAGTANSPLHF. Together with reference TRBV7-2 and TRBJ1-6, the CDR3 gives the full variable domain: GAGVSQSPSNKVTEKGKDVELRCDPISGHTALYWYRQSLGQGLEFLIYFQGNSAPDKSGLPSDRFSAERTGGSVSTLTIQRTQQEDSAVYLCASSFAGTANSPLHFGNGTRLTVT.

The chain has TRBV18 and TRBJ2-3; 9 bases line up with TRBD2. Germline V gene sequence: CDR1 KGHSH, CDR2 LQKENI. CDR3 length: 16 residues. Unmatched junction bases numbered 4, after V lost 0 bases and J lost 3 bases. The CDR3 nucleotides are TGTGCCAGCTCACCACCGGGGCTAGCGGGGACAGATACGCAGTATTTT. This translates into CASSPPGLAGTDTQYF. The whole variable domain, filled in from reference TRBV18 and TRBJ2-3, reads NAGVMQNPRHLVRRRGQEARLRCSPMKGHSHVYWYRQLPEEGLKFMVYLQKENIIDESGMPKERFSAEFPKEGPSILRIQQVVRGDSAAYFCASSPPGLAGTDTQYFGPGTRLTVL.

The rearrangement uses TRBV19 and TRBJ1-2; D remains ambiguous. V was pared by 7 bases and J by 3 bases, with 12 bases between. Germline V gives CDR1 LNHDA, CDR2 SQIVND (reference sequence). The CDR3 consists of 13 residues. CDR3 loop: CASKVRGDYGYTF. Written as DNA, the CDR3 is TGTGCCAGTAAAGTCCGAGGAGACTATGGCTACACCTTC.

The rearrangement uses TRBV6-2 or TRBV6-3 and TRBJ1-1; tentatively, D is TRBD1 (5 bases). The CDR3 runs to 16 residues. V lost 2 bases to trimming and J lost 5 bases, with 18 bases between them. Per germline, CDR1 MNHEY and CDR2 SVGEGT. The CDR3 DNA sequence: TGTGCCAGCAGTTACGGGGCCCCCGCCGCCAGAACTGAAGCTTTCTTT. This encodes CASSYGAPAARTEAFF.

V and J are TRBV6-5 and TRBJ2-3; TRBD1 might be the D (5 bases). The germline V gene has CDR1 MNHEY and CDR2 SVGAGI. The CDR3 spans 12 residues. V gave up 8 bases and J gave up 8 bases, with 14 bases separating them. CDR3 loop: CASGQGWGTQYF. The CDR3, as DNA: TGTGCCAGCGGGCAGGGATGGGGTACGCAGTATTTT.

The CDR3 region has the DNA TGCGCCAGCAGCCAAGGGCAGAACTCCTACGAGCAGTACTTC. Amino acids: CASSQGQNSYEQYF. The rearrangement joins TRBV4-1 to TRBJ2-7; D is unclear. The germline gives CDR1 MGHRA, CDR2 YSYEKL. This CDR3 contains 14 residues. Deletions cut 1 base from V and 0 bases from J, with 7 bases between.

V and J are TRBV19 and TRBJ2-1, with 7 bases fitting TRBD2. Germline V gene sequence: CDR1 LNHDA, CDR2 SQIVND (reference sequence). V shed 5 bases and J 7 bases; nucleotides not matched to a gene: 11. The CDR3 consists of 15 residues. The CDR3 spells CASSSFGHGGNEQFF. Here the CDR3 DNA reads TGTGCCAGTAGTTCTTTCGGACACGGGGGGAATGAGCAGTTCTTC.

Here the CDR3 DNA reads TGTGCCTGGACAGGACTCGGAAACACCATATATTTT. Translation gives CAWTGLGNTIYF. The V and J genes are TRBV30 and TRBJ1-3, with no clear D. Germline lookup yields CDR1 GTSNPN and CDR2 SVGIG (reference sequence). With 4 bases removed from V and 4 bases from J, the gap between germline ends came to 8 bases. The CDR3 totals 12 residues.

J is TRBJ2-7 and V is TRBV6-2 or TRBV6-3; 10 nucleotides line up with TRBD1. Germline assignment: CDR1 MNHEY and CDR2 SVGEGT. The V and J ends lost 2 bases and 3 bases, in that order; junction bases with no gene match: 10. This CDR3 has 17 amino acids. Here the CDR3 reads CASSYAGQGSADYEQYF. The CDR3 region has the DNA TGTGCCAGCAGTTACGCGGGACAGGGGAGCGCGGACTACGAGCAGTACTTC.

The V call is TRBV5-5, the J call TRBJ1-4; no firm D call. This CDR3 is built from 14 residues. The germline V gene has CDR1 SGHKS and CDR2 YYEKEE (reference sequence). V was clipped by 6 bases and J by 5 bases, with 14 bases between them. The CDR3 loop reads CASNLAGQNEKLFF. CDR3 bases: TGTGCCAGCAACCTCGCAGGTCAAAATGAAAAACTGTTTTTT. Supplemented by reference TRBV5-5 and TRBJ1-4, the full variable domain reads DAGVTQSPTHLIKTRGQQVTLRCSPISGHKSVSWYQQVLGQGPQFIFQYYEKEERGRGNFPDRFSARQFPNYSSELNVNALLLGDSALYLCASNLAGQNEKLFFGSGTQLSVL.

This clone was seen a single time. This chain links TRBV20-1 with TRBJ1-5, with D perhaps matching TRBD1 (5 bases). V was pared by 3 bases and J by 5 bases, with 11 bases between. CDR1 and CDR2 from the germline V gene are DFQATT and SNEGSKA (reference sequence). This CDR3 spans 13 amino acids. The CDR3 DNA reads as TGCAGTGCTAGTCAGGGTGAGGATCAGCCCCAGCATTTT. It encodes CSASQGEDQPQHF.

This clone has only a few counts. The genes are TRBV18 and TRBJ1-1; the D gene is possibly TRBD1 (5 bases). The CDR3 has 15 amino acids. Looked up from germline, CDR1 is KGHSH and CDR2 is LQKENI. With 0 bases removed from V and 1 base from J, the gap between germline ends came to 9 bases. CDR3 region: CASSPPAGKNTEAFF. Here the CDR3 DNA reads TGTGCCAGCTCACCACCGGCAGGGAAGAACACTGAAGCTTTCTTT.

A note on this clone: The same CDR3 is also encoded by other DNA sequences in this sample. J is TRBJ1-2 and V is TRBV6-5, with D possibly TRBD1 on 5 matching bases. The V gene lost 2 bases and the J gene lost 8 bases, with 9 bases spanning the gap. The CDR3 length is 12 residues. The germline gives CDR1 MNHEY, CDR2 SVGAGI. DNA for the CDR3: TGTGCCAGCAGTTACAGGGGTTACGGCTACACCTTC. Translating gives CASSYRGYGYTF.

The CDR3, as DNA: TGTGCCAGCAGCCGACTTGACACCGGGGAGCTGTTTTTT. Its translation is CASSRLDTGELFF. The chain combines TRBV7-9 with TRBJ2-2; D not certain. This CDR3 region has 13 residues. The V end lost 5 bases, the J end lost 3 bases, and 7 bases lay between the germline ends. Germline CDR1 and CDR2: SEHNR and FQNEAQ (reference sequence).

This chain uses TRBV2 with TRBJ1-1; 11 bases are a match to TRBD1. The CDR3 sequence is 15 residues long. CDR1 and CDR2 (germline): SNHLY, FYNNEI. V gave up 3 bases and J gave up 5 bases; unmatched junction bases: 5. The CDR3 region is CASSDRTGGETEAFF. In nucleotides, the CDR3 is TGTGCCAGCAGTGACCGGACAGGGGGCGAGACTGAAGCTTTCTTT.

This clone has just a few counts. V and J are TRBV19 and TRBJ1-1, with a possible D match to TRBD1 (6 bases). CDR1 and CDR2 from the germline V gene are LNHDA and SQIVND (reference sequence). The CDR3 totals 15 residues. V was cut by 4 bases and J by 1 base, with 13 bases left in between. The CDR3: CASSNSGARNTEAFF. CDR3 coding DNA: TGTGCCAGTAGTAACTCAGGGGCCAGGAACACTGAAGCTTTCTTT.

The chain couples TRBV6-5 to TRBJ2-7; possibly TRBD1 for D (6 bases). Germline assignment: CDR1 MNHEY and CDR2 SVGAGI. The CDR3 totals 14 residues. With 0 bases removed from V and 3 bases from J, the gap between germline ends came to 9 bases. DNA of the CDR3: TGTGCCAGCAGTTACTCACAGGGAAACTACGAGCAGTACTTC. Amino acid sequence: CASSYSQGNYEQYF.

The chain links TRBV5-1 to TRBJ2-5; D might be TRBD1 (6 bases). The CDR3 is made up of 14 amino acids. CDR1 SGHRS and CDR2 YFSETQ come from the germline V gene. V lost 4 bases and J 4 bases, leaving 14 bases between the germline ends. CDR3 amino acids: CASSPGTNPETQYF. The DNA of the CDR3 is TGCGCCAGCAGCCCAGGGACAAACCCAGAGACCCAGTACTTC.

The V and J genes are TRBV28 and TRBJ1-2; TRBD1 matches 7 bases. Germline assignment: CDR1 MDHEN and CDR2 SYDVKM. The J segment lost 4 bases and the V segment lost 4 bases, leaving 6 bases of the junction unmatched. CDR3 length equals 14 residues. CDR3 coding DNA: TGTGCCAGCAGTTCCTATGACAGGGTCTATGGCTACACCTTC. This translates into CASSSYDRVYGYTF.

The V and J genes are TRBV6-2 or TRBV6-3 and TRBJ1-4, with TRBD1 as a possible D gene (5 bases). The CDR3 contains 15 residues. CDR1 and CDR2 from the germline V gene are MNHEY and SVGEGT. V was cut by 3 bases and J by 4 bases, with 12 bases left in between. The CDR3 coding sequence is TGTGCCAGCAGTTATTCTGAACAGGATAATGAAAAACTGTTTTTT. Translation gives CASSYSEQDNEKLFF.